These T cell receptor beta chains were read from a single sample in a study of early T cells in non-severe SARS-CoV-2 infection. Using its own MiXCR run on the 5' RACE reads, TCRdb lists one record per CDR3 protein. The sample carries approximately 100,000 distinct CDR3 sequences, around 15% recorded once. Sample: whole blood. Source of these receptors: an adult who was a healthcare worker with PCR-confirmed SARS-CoV-2 infection or an uninfected control (not recorded which). The conserved cysteine and the conserved F or W are not part of the CDR3 here. Fields, in order: V gene, CDR3 protein.

>TRBV5-6
ASLAGNTGELF
>TRBV6-6
ASGSSYEQY
>TRBV2
ASSSDRHNYGYT
>TRBV24-1
ATSHLSAGYT
>TRBV24-1
ATSPMNEGGATDTQY
>TRBV5-1
ASSSLGNTEAF
>TRBV12-3/TRBV12-4
ASLPSANTEAF
>TRBV29-1
SAGGHAVYEQY
>TRBV28
ASSHRGGRTEAF
>TRBV28
ASSLFQGNTDTQY
>TRBV28
ASSHFPGQGNTEAF